Below are 9 T cell receptor beta chains sequenced from a single sample in a study of glioma-infiltrating T cells after dendritic cell vaccination. Assay used: immunoSEQ multiplex PCR; TCRdb lists only in-frame clones, some missing. The data hold 30,000 to 40,000 clones, with about 80% observed a single time. The sequencing here drew on blood, taken before dendritic cell vaccination. The receptors here all came from a human donor with glioblastoma.

The V call is TRBV27, the J call TRBJ2-1; D remains unclear. The germline CDR1 and CDR2 sequences are MNHEY and SMNVEV (reference sequence). V was pared by 7 bases and J by 0 bases, with 16 bases between. The CDR3 is made up of 16 amino acids. CDR3 loop: CASTQRLLSSYNEQFF. CDR3 nucleotide sequence: TGTGCCAGCACCCAGCGACTGTTGAGCTCCTACAATGAGCAGTTCTTC.

This rearrangement joins TRBV7-9 to TRBJ1-1; D is ambiguous. This CDR3 contains 15 residues. V was clipped by 0 bases and J by 1 base, with 9 bases between them. Germline V lookup: CDR1 SEHNR, CDR2 FQNEAQ (reference sequence). The CDR3 coding sequence is TGTGCCAGCAGCTTAGCGAGACATCCGAACACTGAAGCTTTCTTT. Amino acids: CASSLARHPNTEAFF.

The chain links TRBV4-3 to TRBJ2-4; D is unresolved. V was clipped by 1 base and J by 0 bases, with 19 bases between them. Germline values: CDR1 LGHNA, CDR2 YSLEER. This CDR3 comprises 19 residues. The CDR3 DNA reads as TGCGCCAGCAGCCAAGGGTTCTCACCCGGTTACGTAGCCAAAAACATTCAGTACTTC. Translating gives CASSQGFSPGYVAKNIQYF.

The DNA of the CDR3 is TGTGCCAGCAGCCAAGATTGGGGGCTGGGGACTGAAGCTTTCTTT. It is translated as CASSQDWGLGTEAFF. This chain joins TRBV6-1 and TRBJ1-1; a weak D match, TRBD1 (6 bases). Per the germline V gene, CDR1 is MNHNS and CDR2 is SASEGT. The CDR3 is made up of 15 amino acids. The V end lost 6 bases, the J end lost 5 bases, and 19 bases lay between the germline ends.

V gene TRBV11-3 combines with J gene TRBJ2-2; 7 nucleotides line up with TRBD1. There are 14 residues in the CDR3. CDR1 and CDR2 (germline): SGHNT, YENEEA. With 3 bases clipped from V and 6 bases from J, the junction kept 4 bases outside the gene matches. CDR3: CASSFIQGPGELFF. The DNA for the CDR3 is TGTGCCAGCAGCTTCATACAGGGGCCCGGGGAGCTGTTTTTT.

The rearrangement links TRBV4-1 to TRBJ2-5, with TRBD2 identical over 9 bases. The CDR3 runs 16 residues. CDR1 MGHRA and CDR2 YSYEKL come from the germline V gene. Losses at the gene ends were 6 bases for V and 5 bases for J; bases not matched to a gene: 13. The CDR3 sequence: CASSTSGRGGRETQYF. CDR3 nucleotides: TGCGCCAGCAGTACATCGGGGCGGGGGGGCAGGGAGACCCAGTACTTC.

V gene TRBV25-1 combines with J gene TRBJ1-2; tentatively, D is TRBD1 (5 bases). Germline assignment: CDR1 MGHDK and CDR2 SYGVNS. The CDR3 extends over 13 amino acids. V was clipped by 3 bases and J by 6 bases, with 11 bases between them. For the CDR3, the DNA is TGTGCCAGCAGTGATGGGGCAAGAGATGGCTACACCTTC. Amino acid sequence: CASSDGARDGYTF.

This chain uses TRBV5-1 with TRBJ2-2, with 10 bases that match TRBD1. The V gene's germline CDR1 is SGHRS and CDR2 YFSETQ. The CDR3 covers 17 residues. Unmatched junction bases numbered 9, after V lost 2 bases and J lost 5 bases. Here the CDR3 DNA reads TGCGCCAGCAGCTTCCTCGGGACAGGGGTAGGGACCGGGGAGCTGTTTTTT. It yields the protein CASSFLGTGVGTGELFF.

This chain connects TRBV7-2 to TRBJ2-7, with 11 bases lining up with TRBD2. Per germline, CDR1 SGHTA and CDR2 FQGNSA. The CDR3 contains 15 residues. V gave up 0 bases and J gave up 2 bases; unmatched junction bases: 0. The DNA for the CDR3 is TGTGCCAGCAGCTTAGCTAGCGGGGGGGCCTACGAGCAGTACTTC. It yields the protein CASSLASGGAYEQYF.